The T cell receptor (beta chain) described here comes from a study of T cells in Graves' hyperthyroidism and ophthalmopathy. Germline CDR1 reads DFQATT; CDR2 reads SNEGSKA (reference sequence). The CDR3 is 12 residues long. This clonotype was recorded at least ten times. Amplification of TCR beta CDR3 regions used RNA as the template. The HTBI primer set served for first-round RT-PCR of the TCR CDR3. TCRdb recomputed calls from the multiplex PCR reads with MiXCR, one row per CDR3 protein. The table has about 400,000 distinct CDR3 sequences, 14% to 15% seen once. The sample comprised blood. The clonotype was recovered from a man between 18 and 35 years old with Graves' ophthalmopathy. The V gene is TRBV20-1, the J gene TRBJ1-2, with 8 nucleotides matching TRBD1. The CDR3, as DNA: TGCAGGACCTGGACAGGGCCATATGGCTACACCTTC. It codes for CRTWTGPYGYTF.